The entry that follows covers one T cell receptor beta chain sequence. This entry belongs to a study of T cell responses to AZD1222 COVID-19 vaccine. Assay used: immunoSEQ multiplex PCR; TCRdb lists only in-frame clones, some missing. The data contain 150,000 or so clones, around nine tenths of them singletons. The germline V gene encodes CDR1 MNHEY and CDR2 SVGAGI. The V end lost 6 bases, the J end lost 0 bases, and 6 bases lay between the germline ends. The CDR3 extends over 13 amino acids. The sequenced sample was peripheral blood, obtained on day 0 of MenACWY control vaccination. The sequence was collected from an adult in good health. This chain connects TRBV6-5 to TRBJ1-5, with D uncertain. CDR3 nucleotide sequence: TGTGCCAGCAGAGACGGTAGCAATCAGCCCCAGCATTTT. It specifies CASRDGSNQPQHF.